The sequence of this TCR beta chain was determined in a study of OX40 agonist ivuxolimab in advanced cancers. The repertoire was sequenced with immunoSEQ multiplex PCR; TCRdb's copy has only in-frame clones and lacks some. The repertoire has 73,000 or so clones, roughly four fifths of them found once; the top ten carry approximately 0.38%. This clone was counted a single time. With V trimmed by 7 bases and J by 0 bases, 4 bases remained unmatched. The CDR3 runs 14 residues. Germline V CDR1 and CDR2: MNHEY, SVGAGI. The sample consisted of CD4+ or CD8+ T cells sorted from blood, taken in a trial of the OX40 agonist ivuxolimab. This sequence was found in an adult with an advanced solid tumor such as melanoma, head and neck, liver or kidney cancer. The gene calls are TRBV6-5 and TRBJ1-1, with 8 bases aligning to TRBD1. CDR3 region: CASTPGGLNTEAFF. The CDR3 DNA follows: TGTGCCAGCACTCCAGGGGGCCTGAACACTGAAGCTTTCTTT.